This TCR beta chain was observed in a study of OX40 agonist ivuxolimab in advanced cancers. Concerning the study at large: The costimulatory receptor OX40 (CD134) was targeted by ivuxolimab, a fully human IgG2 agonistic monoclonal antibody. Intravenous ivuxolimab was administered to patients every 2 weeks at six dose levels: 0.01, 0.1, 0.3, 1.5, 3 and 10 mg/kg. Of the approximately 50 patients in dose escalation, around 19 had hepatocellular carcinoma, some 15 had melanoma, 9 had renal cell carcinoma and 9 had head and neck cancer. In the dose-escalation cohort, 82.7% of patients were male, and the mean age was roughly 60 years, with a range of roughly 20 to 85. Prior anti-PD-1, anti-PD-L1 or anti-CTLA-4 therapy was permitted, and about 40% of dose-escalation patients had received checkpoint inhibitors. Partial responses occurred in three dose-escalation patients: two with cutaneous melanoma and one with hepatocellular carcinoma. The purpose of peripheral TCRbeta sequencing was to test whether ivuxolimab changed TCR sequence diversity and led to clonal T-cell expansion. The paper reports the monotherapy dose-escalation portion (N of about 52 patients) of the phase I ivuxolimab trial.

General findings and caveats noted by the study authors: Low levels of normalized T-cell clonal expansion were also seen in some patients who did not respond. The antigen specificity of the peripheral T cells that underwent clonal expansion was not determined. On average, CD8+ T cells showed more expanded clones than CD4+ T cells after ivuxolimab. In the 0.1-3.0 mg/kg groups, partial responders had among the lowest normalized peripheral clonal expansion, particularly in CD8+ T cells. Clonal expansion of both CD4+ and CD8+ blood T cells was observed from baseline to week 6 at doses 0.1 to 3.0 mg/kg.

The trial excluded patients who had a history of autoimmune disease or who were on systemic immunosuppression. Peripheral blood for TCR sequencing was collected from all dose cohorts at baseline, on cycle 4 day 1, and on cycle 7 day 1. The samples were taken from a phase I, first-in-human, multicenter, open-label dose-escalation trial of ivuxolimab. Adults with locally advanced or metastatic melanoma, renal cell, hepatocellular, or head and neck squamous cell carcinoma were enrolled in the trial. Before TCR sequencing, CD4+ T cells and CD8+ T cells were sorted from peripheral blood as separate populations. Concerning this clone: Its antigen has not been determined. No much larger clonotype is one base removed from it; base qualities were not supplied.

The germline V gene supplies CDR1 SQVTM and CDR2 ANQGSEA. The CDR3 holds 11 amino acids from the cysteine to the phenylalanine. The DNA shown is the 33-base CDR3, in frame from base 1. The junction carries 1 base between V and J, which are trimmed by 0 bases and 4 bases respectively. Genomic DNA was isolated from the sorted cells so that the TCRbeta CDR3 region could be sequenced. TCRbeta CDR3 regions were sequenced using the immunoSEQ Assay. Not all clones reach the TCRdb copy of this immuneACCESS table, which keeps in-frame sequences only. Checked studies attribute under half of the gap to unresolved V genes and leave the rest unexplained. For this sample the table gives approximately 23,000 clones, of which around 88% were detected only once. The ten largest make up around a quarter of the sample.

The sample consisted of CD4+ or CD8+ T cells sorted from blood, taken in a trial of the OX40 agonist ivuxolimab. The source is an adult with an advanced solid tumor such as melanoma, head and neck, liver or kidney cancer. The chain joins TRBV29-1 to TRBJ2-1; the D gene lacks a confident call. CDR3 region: CSVEEYNEQFF. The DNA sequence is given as TGCAGCGTTGAAGAATACAATGAGCAGTTCTTC.